Detailed here is one T cell receptor (beta chain). Its matching antigen is unknown. Alongside a J-beta primer mix, a sample-barcoded 5' primer served in a second PCR lasting about 6 to 12 cycles. A template-switch adaptor that had 12 random nucleotides put a tag on each cDNA molecule. Using its own MiXCR run on the 5' RACE reads, TCRdb lists one record per CDR3 protein. Of about 640,000 distinct CDR3 sequences in the sample, 58% were seen once. CDR1 and CDR2 from the germline V gene are MNHEY and SVGAGI. The CDR3 extends over 14 amino acids. The germline V and J ends were trimmed by 1 base and 2 bases, with 9 bases remaining between them. This sample is part of a study of blood T cells in healthy people across ages. The study's findings and limits: The lack of PBMC sorting stopped any conclusive naive versus antigen-experienced comparison. The study lacked donor CMV status, which possibly confounded expanded clonotype changes. Naive CD4+ cell counts and diversity both ran higher in long-lived than in aged donors.

The receptor was derived from a man in his sixties in good health. The sample consisted of blood. The rearrangement links TRBV6-5 to TRBJ2-7; D not resolved. The CDR3 region has the DNA TGTGCCAGCAGTTACTTCGGCGCAACCTACGAGCAGTACTTC. Amino acid sequence: CASSYFGATYEQYF.